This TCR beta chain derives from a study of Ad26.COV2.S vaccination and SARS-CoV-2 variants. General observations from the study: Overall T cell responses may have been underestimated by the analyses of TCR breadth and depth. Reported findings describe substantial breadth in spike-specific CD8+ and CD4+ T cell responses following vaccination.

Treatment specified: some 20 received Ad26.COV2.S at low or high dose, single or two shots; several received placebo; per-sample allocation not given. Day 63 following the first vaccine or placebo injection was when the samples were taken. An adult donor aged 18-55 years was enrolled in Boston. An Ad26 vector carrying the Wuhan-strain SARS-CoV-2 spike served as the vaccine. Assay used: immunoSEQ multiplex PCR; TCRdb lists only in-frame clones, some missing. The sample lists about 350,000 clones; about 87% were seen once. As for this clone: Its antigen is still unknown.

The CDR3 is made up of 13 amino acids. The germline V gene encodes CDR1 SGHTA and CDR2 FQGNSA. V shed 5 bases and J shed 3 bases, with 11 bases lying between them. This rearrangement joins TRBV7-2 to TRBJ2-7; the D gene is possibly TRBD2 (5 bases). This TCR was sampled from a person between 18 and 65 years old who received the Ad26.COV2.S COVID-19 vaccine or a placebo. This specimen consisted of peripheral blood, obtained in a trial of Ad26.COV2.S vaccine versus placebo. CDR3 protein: CASSAGIYYEQYF. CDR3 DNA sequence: TGTGCCAGCAGCGCCGGGATTTACTACGAGCAGTACTTC.